The 24 T cell receptor beta chains listed next were all sequenced from one sample in a study of tumor and adjacent non-tumor tissue in lung cancer. Three rounds of nested PCR, following a modified ARM-PCR protocol, produced the TCRbeta library. TCRdb called the multiplex PCR reads again in MiXCR, with one record for every CDR3 protein. The profile covers approximately 62,000 distinct CDR3 sequences, with about 63% appearing a single time and around 29% taken by the ten largest. This sample's RNA came from whole unsorted tissue. The normal lung tissue was taken more than 3 cm from the tumor edge. The sequenced sample was distant non-tumor lung tissue. The receptors stem from a man between 70 and 80 years old with non-small cell lung cancer.

The table lists this clonotype with many counts. The chain joins TRBV5-6 to TRBJ2-7; 11 bases line up with TRBD2. CDR3 length: 15 residues. From germline, CDR1 is SGHDT and CDR2 YYEEEE. V trimming: 0 bases; J trimming: 4 bases; junction bases outside the gene matches: 3. The DNA of the CDR3 is TGTGCCAGCAGCTTGGAACTAGCGGGAGTGTACGAGCAGTACTTC. As protein: CASSLELAGVYEQYF.

This rearrangement joins TRBV5-4 to TRBJ2-3, with D perhaps matching TRBD2 (6 bases). There are 16 residues in the CDR3. V dropped 1 base and J dropped 4 bases, with 16 bases sitting between them. CDR1 is SGHNT and CDR2 is YYREEE in the germline V gene (reference sequence). CDR3 in amino acids: CASSLLARGSSDTQYF. Here the CDR3 DNA reads TGTGCCAGCAGCTTGCTAGCACGGGGGAGTTCAGATACGCAGTATTTT.

Notes on this clonotype: The conserved phenylalanine or tryptophan normally closing the CDR3 is absent here, so this likely arose from a read error. CDR3 residues: CVSSRRGPACEQFL. In nucleotides, the CDR3 is TGTGTCAGCAGTCGACGGGGGCCGGCATGTGAGCAGTTCTTA. The chain joins TRBV5-6 to TRBJ2-1, with D perhaps given as TRBD1 or TRBD2 (6 bases each). The CDR3 loop spans 14 amino acids. Germline V gene lookup returns CDR1 SGHDT and CDR2 YYEEEE.

With respect to this clonotype: The junction departs from the called germline gene at one end, perhaps through a read error. The chain recombines TRBV7-9 with TRBJ1-4; D call uncertain. The CDR3 is made up of 12 amino acids. Germline assignment: CDR1 SEHNR and CDR2 FQNEAQ (reference sequence). Written as DNA, the CDR3 is TGTACCAGCAGCTTACAAAGAGAAAAACTGTTTTTT. Protein: CTSSLQREKLFF.

The chain carries TRBV12-3 or TRBV12-4 and TRBJ1-5; D gene uncertain. The CDR3 length is 14 residues. CDR3 residues: CTCSLRSGGQPQHF. CDR3 DNA sequence: TGTACCTGCAGTTTACGGTCCGGCGGTCAGCCCCAGCATTTT.

With regard to this clonotype: This may be a read error: a much more frequent sequence differs by one nucleotide. The V gene is TRBV5-1, the J gene TRBJ2-7, with TRBD2 matching 15 bases. CDR1 is SGHRS, CDR2 YFSETQ, per germline. There are 18 residues in the CDR3. The CDR3 sequence: CTSSVGLAGGTDSYEQYF. The CDR3 DNA sequence: TGCACCAGCAGCGTGGGACTAGCGGGGGGAACAGATTCCTACGAGCAGTACTTC.

Details on this clonotype: A read error may be the cause here, since a much bigger clone is one base away. V and J are TRBV5-5 and TRBJ2-2; D gene ambiguous. In germline, CDR1 is SGHKS, CDR2 YYEKEE (reference sequence). Trimming removed 7 bases at V and 0 bases at J, with 10 bases between. The CDR3 is made up of 14 amino acids. CDR3: CASGPGSNTGELFF. The CDR3 coding sequence is TGTGCCAGCGGGCCGGGTTCGAACACCGGGGAGCTGTTTTTT.

This clonotype was detected ten times or more. An end of the junction does not agree with germline; a read error may underlie this. The chain has TRBV20-1 and TRBJ1-2; D uncertain. This CDR3 has 11 residues. Germline CDR1 is DFQATT and CDR2 is SNEGSKA (reference sequence). In DNA form, the CDR3 reads TGCAGTGCCGAGAGGGATTCGAGGGCAAACTTC. Protein sequence: CSAERDSRANF.

Details on this clonotype: A read error may explain this, as a much larger clone is one base away. The chain is built from TRBV12-3 or TRBV12-4 and TRBJ1-6; 7 positions agree with TRBD1. V was pared by 7 bases and J by 7 bases, with 7 bases of the junction left unmatched. This CDR3 has 14 amino acids. CDR3 sequence reads: CASNMGQWNSPLHF. CDR3 bases: TGTGCCAGCAACATGGGACAGTGGAATTCACCCCTCCACTTT.

The chain links TRBV11-2 to TRBJ1-6, with D perhaps matching TRBD1 (5 bases). The CDR3 has 13 residues. Germline V gene data show CDR1 as SGHAT and CDR2 as FQNNGV. CDR3 nucleotide sequence: TGTCTCAGCAGCTTTACCAGGGTTTCACCCCTCCACTTT. This sequence encodes CLSSFTRVSPLHF.

With respect to this clonotype: A junction end diverges from the germline sequence, so it may reflect a read error. The chain carries TRBV7-3 and TRBJ2-1, with TRBD2 identical over 10 bases. Germline-derived CDR1 and CDR2 are SGHTA and FQGTGA. The CDR3 sequence is 14 residues long. This chain's CDR3 is CANSERGGLNEQFF. The DNA for the CDR3 is TGTGCCAACAGCGAGCGGGGGGGCCTCAATGAGCAGTTCTTC. Variable domain in full (rest from reference TRBV7-3 and TRBJ2-1): GAGVSQTPSNKVTEKGKYVELRCDPISGHTALYWYRQSLGQGPEFLIYFQGTGAADDSGLPNDRFFAVRPEGSVSTLKIQRTERGDSAVYLCANSERGGLNEQFFGPGTRLTVL.

The chain combines TRBV11-2 with TRBJ2-3; D is uncertain. The CDR3 totals 14 residues. V lost 4 bases and J lost 4, with 12 bases in between. Germline values: CDR1 SGHAT, CDR2 FQNNGV. In nucleotides, the CDR3 is TGTGCCAGCAGCTCCTGGATTCTTGCAGATACGCAGTATTTT. Translation gives CASSSWILADTQYF.

Comment on this clonotype: Possible read error: a much larger clone is one base away. V is TRBV6-6 and J is TRBJ2-7; 11 bases match TRBD1. The germline V gene encodes CDR1 MNHNY and CDR2 SVGAGI (reference sequence). The CDR3 spans 14 residues. CDR3: CTSTLDRGLYEQYF. The CDR3 coding sequence is TGTACCAGCACCTTGGACAGGGGGCTTTACGAGCAGTACTTC.

On this clonotype itself: A read error may produce the germline difference seen at one junction end. The V gene is TRBV5-4, the J gene TRBJ2-3; TRBD2 matches at 10 bases. The CDR3 consists of 16 residues. Germline lookup yields CDR1 SGHNT and CDR2 YYREEE (reference sequence). CDR3 sequence: CTSSSGAGGPADTQYF. Written as DNA, the CDR3 is TGTACCAGCAGCTCGGGAGCGGGAGGGCCAGCAGATACGCAGTATTTT.

This clonotype occurred a few times. This chain uses TRBV19 with TRBJ2-1; a possible D gene is TRBD1 (6 bases). Trimming cost V 6 bases and J 7 bases, with 13 bases left between them. CDR3 length: 13 amino acids. The V gene's germline CDR1 is LNHDA and CDR2 SQIVND (reference sequence). DNA for the CDR3: TGTGCCAGTAGAACAGGGAGAGGAAATGAGCAGTTCTTC. This translates into CASRTGRGNEQFF.

This clonotype has at least ten counts. This chain connects TRBV10-3 to TRBJ2-3; D is unclear. The CDR3 has 10 amino acids. V lost 10 bases, J lost 6 bases, and 8 bases lay in between. Germline V lookup: CDR1 ENHRY, CDR2 SYGVKD. CDR3 loop: CATQHDTQYF. The CDR3 DNA reads as TGTGCCACCCAACACGATACGCAGTATTTT.

This clonotype was seen a handful of times. Its ends do not fully match the called genes, so a read error is possible. The J gene is TRBJ2-7, the V gene TRBV5-1; no definite D call. CDR1 and CDR2 (germline): SGHRS, YFSETQ. This CDR3 spans 12 amino acids. The CDR3 DNA reads TGCGCCAGCAGCCCCCTCCTGACTCTCCTACACTTC. Residues: CASSPLLTLLHF.

This clonotype is medium-sized (0.01 to 0.1%) by share. The chain has TRBV6-2 or TRBV6-3 and TRBJ2-1; 7 positions agree with TRBD1. Germline V gene data show CDR1 as MNHEY and CDR2 as SVGEGT. The V and J ends lost 6 bases and 4 bases, in that order; junction bases with no gene match: 6. The CDR3 length is 14 residues. DNA for the CDR3: TGTGCCAGCAGGGACCCGGGACAGTACAATGAGCAGTTCTTC. Its protein product is CASRDPGQYNEQFF.

The chain couples TRBV6-5 to TRBJ2-3; no reliable D call. Trimming pared 2 bases from V and 5 bases from J, leaving 14 bases between. The CDR3 has 15 amino acids. Germline CDR1 MNHEY, CDR2 SVGAGI. The CDR3 sequence is CASSYQWLGRDTQYF. CDR3 DNA: TGTGCCAGCAGTTACCAGTGGTTGGGCAGAGATACGCAGTATTTT.

The CDR3 DNA sequence: TGTGCCAGCAGCTTAGAAATGGTAAGGGACAGAACAGATACGCAGTATTTT. It yields the protein CASSLEMVRDRTDTQYF. This rearrangement joins TRBV11-2 to TRBJ2-3; 7 bases agree with TRBD1. V trimming: 0 bases; J trimming: 3 bases; junction bases outside the gene matches: 9. Germline CDR1 is SGHAT and CDR2 is FQNNGV. CDR3 length: 17 amino acids. The full variable domain, with the rest looked up from reference TRBV11-2 and TRBJ2-3, is EAGVAQSPRYKIIEKRQSVAFWCNPISGHATLYWYQQILGQGPKLLIQFQNNGVVDDSQLPKDRFSAERLKGVDSTLKIQPAKLEDSAVYLCASSLEMVRDRTDTQYFGPGTRLTVL.

This chain joins TRBV28 and TRBJ2-3; 7 bases are shared with TRBD1. V lost 3 bases and J lost 2; bases outside the gene matches: 5. CDR1 MDHEN and CDR2 SYDVKM come from the germline V gene. The length of the CDR3 is 15 residues. CDR3 nucleotides: TGTGCCAGCAGTTTCGTAGGGGGCTACACAGATACGCAGTATTTT. Amino acid sequence: CASSFVGGYTDTQYF.

As regards this clonotype: At one of its ends the junction is not consistent with the germline gene, which may arise from a read error. This sequence joins TRBV4-2 and TRBJ2-7; TRBD2 agrees at 7 bases. This CDR3 is 15 amino acids long. CDR1 is LGHNA, CDR2 YNFKEQ, per germline. CDR3 DNA: TGTACTAGCAGCCAAGTGTCTAGCGGACCCTACGAGCAGCACTTC. Amino acids: CTSSQVSSGPYEQHF.

Comment on this clonotype: A read error may produce the germline difference seen at one junction end. The CDR3 sequence is CASSDSQGSDTGELSF. Here the CDR3 DNA reads TGTGCCAGCAGTGACTCACAGGGTTCGGACACCGGGGAGTTGTCTTTT. V usage is TRBV6-1 and J usage is TRBJ2-2, with D possibly TRBD1 on 6 matching bases. Germline V gives CDR1 MNHNS, CDR2 SASEGT. The CDR3 length is 16 residues.

The chain carries TRBV29-1 and TRBJ2-5, with a tentative D call TRBD2 (5 bases). Germline V gives CDR1 SQVTM, CDR2 ANQGSEA. The CDR3 sequence is 15 residues long. The CDR3 DNA reads as TGCAGTGTCGTGGATTTGACGGAGGCTAAAGAGACCCAGTACTTC. The encoded protein is CSVVDLTEAKETQYF.